This is a list of T cell receptor beta chains from one sample in a study of blood T cell repertoires in COVID-19. The protocol was immunoSEQ multiplex PCR, while the TCRdb copy is restricted to in-frame clones and leaves out a portion. The table shows tens of thousands of clones, with over 65% occurring only once. Input material: peripheral blood. All receptors derive from a human donor in a cohort sampled during active COVID-19. Both conserved end residues are trimmed from each CDR3. Each record gives: D gene, J gene, V gene, CDR3 length, CDR3 protein. D genes are given only for firm matches.

NA | TRBJ1-2 | TRBV28 | 13 | ASTWGGGAIQGYT
NA | TRBJ2-5 | TRBV12-3/TRBV12-4 | 11 | ASSVRGGETQY
NA | TRBJ1-2 | TRBV25-1 | 10 | ASNRGRGGYT
TRBD2 | TRBJ2-3 | TRBV4-3 | 14 | ASSQDPAGGTDTQY
TRBD1 | TRBJ2-1 | TRBV5-1 | 14 | ASSLAGTGGWDEQF
TRBD1 | TRBJ2-3 | TRBV11-2 | 12 | ASTRDSFTDTQY
TRBD1 | TRBJ1-6 | TRBV7-6 | 14 | ASSRTGGGTNSPLH
TRBD2 | TRBJ2-3 | TRBV7-3 | 15 | ASSNRGLAGTTDTQY
NA | TRBJ2-1 | TRBV12-3/TRBV12-4 | 10 | ASSLVRNEQF
TRBD1 | TRBJ1-1 | TRBV5-1 | 12 | ASSLWTGGTEAF
TRBD1 | TRBJ2-7 | TRBV7-2 | 13 | ASSSYGTEGSEQY
NA | TRBJ2-7 | TRBV20-1 | 9 | SANRRREQY
NA | TRBJ1-2 | TRBV28 | 11 | ASRQGLNYGYT
TRBD2 | TRBJ2-7 | TRBV5-4 | 15 | ASSRGLAGGGAYEQY
TRBD1 | TRBJ1-1 | TRBV10-3 | 12 | AISERQGDTEAF
NA | TRBJ2-3 | TRBV12-2 | 17 | ASRLRWGTSEGGTDTQY
TRBD2 | TRBJ2-2 | TRBV2 | 15 | ASTRGTSGSGTGELF
TRBD2 | TRBJ2-5 | TRBV6-2/TRBV6-3 | 13 | ASSGLAGSEETQY
NA | TRBJ2-6 | TRBV30 | 13 | AWMRGRTGANVLT
TRBD2 | TRBJ2-1 | TRBV5-6 | 15 | ASSFRTSGRSKNEQF
TRBD2 | TRBJ2-2 | TRBV27 | 12 | ASRLREFIGELF
NA | TRBJ1-6 | TRBV15 | 12 | ATSRAQYNSPLH
TRBD2 | TRBJ2-3 | TRBV7-2 | 15 | ASSSLPGGGNTDTQY
NA | TRBJ2-2 | TRBV7-3 | 14 | ASSDPGLTNTGELF
NA | TRBJ2-2 | TRBV2 | 11 | ASSDLRTGELF
NA | TRBJ1-2 | TRBV5-6 | 12 | ASTPQGSMVGYT
NA | TRBJ2-7 | TRBV6-5 | 11 | ASSYGLAGEQY
NA | TRBJ2-7 | TRBV18 | 9 | ASSPGYEQY
TRBD2 | TRBJ2-5 | TRBV5-1 | 12 | ASRMTSGQETQY
NA | TRBJ1-1 | TRBV19 | 13 | ASSPNRLGATEAF
NA | TRBJ1-1 | TRBV9 | 13 | ASSVGEGGGTEAF
TRBD2 | TRBJ2-7 | TRBV9 | 15 | ASSANVGLAGSYEQY
NA | TRBJ2-3 | TRBV14 | 12 | ASSARHGTDTQY
TRBD1 | TRBJ2-1 | TRBV10-1 | 13 | ASNTGTGLLNEQF
NA | TRBJ2-5 | TRBV19 | 12 | ASSMVEGWETQY
NA | TRBJ2-3 | TRBV7-2 | 12 | ASSSYQGSDTQY
NA | TRBJ2-1 | TRBV3-1/TRBV3-2 | 14 | ASSPPTSWINNEQF
NA | TRBJ1-3 | TRBV7-6 | 16 | ASSLMAGPTSSGNTIY
NA | TRBJ1-2 | TRBV3-1/TRBV3-2 | 13 | ASSQDLGGPYGYT
NA | TRBJ1-4 | TRBV24-1 | 12 | ATSETGFGEKLF
NA | TRBJ2-5 | TRBV12-2 | 13 | ASRVEGENQETQY
TRBD1 | TRBJ2-7 | TRBV27 | 11 | ASSGTGGYEQY
NA | TRBJ2-1 | TRBV5-4 | 12 | ASSLRTTYNEQF
NA | TRBJ1-2 | TRBV6-5 | 12 | ASSYSNSIYGYT
TRBD2 | TRBJ2-7 | TRBV5-4 | 13 | ASSLGSGSLYEQY
NA | TRBJ1-1 | TRBV30 | 12 | AWSVLRPGAEAF
TRBD2 | TRBJ2-1 | TRBV10-2 | 14 | ASSESSGSHYNEQF
TRBD1 | TRBJ1-2 | TRBV5-1 | 12 | ASRPSGTGGPVA
NA | TRBJ2-2 | TRBV7-3 | 14 | ASSLNHGSNTGELF
NA | TRBJ2-5 | TRBV29-1 | 10 | SVRLPPETQY
NA | TRBJ2-3 | TRBV5-6 | 13 | ASSRLTLETDTQY
TRBD2 | TRBJ2-3 | TRBV11-2 | 13 | ASSWVAGGIDTQY
NA | TRBJ2-7 | TRBV3-1/TRBV3-2 | 9 | ASSQFGEQY
NA | TRBJ1-2 | TRBV28 | 13 | ASSFSMTGNYGYT
NA | TRBJ2-7 | TRBV28 | 12 | ASTHHGESYEQY
NA | TRBJ2-1 | TRBV24-1 | 12 | ATSPGASANEQF
NA | TRBJ2-2 | TRBV7-9 | 13 | ASSAVRGDTGELF
TRBD1 | TRBJ2-1 | TRBV28 | 13 | ASVNPGQGSYEQF
NA | TRBJ2-3 | TRBV7-3 | 12 | ASSLNGDSDTQY